This T cell receptor beta chain is from a study of blood T cell repertoires in COVID-19. Under the authors' procedure: By means of reference gene primer amplification, nucleated cell counts were estimated. TCRdb's copy holds only in-frame clones and misses some; the assay was immunoSEQ multiplex PCR. V and J calls and clone size come straight from that table; D and trimming were deduced from the DNA. The repertoire holds about 130,000 clones, with about four fifths as singletons. Sequencing was done on a sample of peripheral blood. The sequence was obtained from a man aged 40-50 years with active or convalescent COVID-19.

CDR3 coding DNA: TGTGCCAGCAGCTTCGAGTTACCCTACGAGCAGTACTTC. Protein product: CASSFELPYEQYF. This chain joins TRBV7-9 and TRBJ2-7; D not certain. The CDR3 has 13 residues. The germline V and J ends were trimmed by 3 bases and 2 bases, with 8 bases remaining between them. The germline gives CDR1 SEHNR, CDR2 FQNEAQ (reference sequence). The full variable domain, in which reference TRBV7-9 and TRBJ2-7 provide the parts outside the CDR3, is DTGVSQNPRHKITKRGQNVTFRCDPISEHNRLYWYRQTLGQGPEFLTYFQNEAQLEKSRLLSDRFSAERPKGSFSTLEIQRTEQGDSAMYLCASSFELPYEQYFGPGTRLTVT.